This TCR beta chain was identified in a study of memory CD4+ T cells and cytomegalovirus serostatus. Notes on this clone: What it binds is not known.

Germline V gene sequence: CDR1 SQVTM, CDR2 ANQGSEA. Trimming took 4 bases from V and 5 from J, leaving 18 bases between them. The CDR3 is 14 residues long. Study-wide findings and caveats: Repertoires predicted CMV serostatus with median bootstrapped AUC of about 0.96. Suggested: most of the CMV-linked TCR signature lies in CD4+ memory cells.

Single viable CD3+CD4+CD8-CD45RO+ cells were sorted as the memory CD4+ T cells. Per the original data handling: Out-of-frame sequences were removed, leaving 2 million to 2.5 million distinct TCRbeta sequences. Generated by immunoSEQ multiplex PCR, the TCRdb table keeps only in-frame clones and is missing some. Clonal size and the V and J genes are those of that table, whereas D and trimming came from the DNA. The table includes over 35,000 clones, roughly 78% detected once. The sample consisted of memory CD4+ T cells from blood. The chain is built from TRBV29-1 and TRBJ2-7; possibly TRBD2 for D (5 bases). The receptor was isolated from an adult in good health and CMV-seronegative. In nucleotides, the CDR3 is TGCAGCGTTGGTATGCGGGCTGAAGGCAACGAGCAGTACTTC. It translates to CSVGMRAEGNEQYF.